This passage covers 29 T cell receptor beta chains from one sample sequenced in a study of T cells in Graves' hyperthyroidism and ophthalmopathy. Amplification of TCR beta CDR3 regions used RNA as the template. RT-PCR in the first round (using the HTBI primer set) targeted the TCR CDR3. TCRdb called the multiplex PCR reads again in MiXCR, with one record for every CDR3 protein. The table has 350,000 to 400,000 distinct CDR3 sequences, 18% seen once. The sample was blood. The receptors here all came from a man between 18 and 35 years old with Graves' ophthalmopathy.

The table lists this clonotype with many counts. The chain joins TRBV20-1 to TRBJ1-5; D gene ambiguous. The CDR3 contains 14 residues. Trimming shortened V by 2 bases and J by 0 bases, and 8 bases separated the two germline ends. The germline V gene has CDR1 DFQATT and CDR2 SNEGSKA (reference sequence). CDR3 nucleotide sequence: TGCAGTGCTAGAAGTGGTAATAGCAATCAGCCCCAGCATTTT. Translating gives CSARSGNSNQPQHF.

This clonotype was observed at least ten times. The rearrangement uses TRBV7-9 and TRBJ2-7, with 7 bases matching TRBD1. The junction had 8 bases not matched to a gene; V was cut back by 5 bases and J by 4 bases. Looked up from germline, CDR1 is SEHNR and CDR2 is FQNEAQ (reference sequence). The CDR3 runs to 14 residues. In nucleotides, the CDR3 is TGTGCCAGCAGCCGCCCAGGGGGTAGGTACGAGCAGTACTTC. Protein: CASSRPGGRYEQYF.

There are many counts of this clonotype. V usage is TRBV12-3 or TRBV12-4 and J usage is TRBJ2-1; 15 bases fit TRBD2. With 6 bases clipped from V and 7 bases from J, the junction kept 7 bases outside the gene matches. The CDR3 extends over 16 amino acids. CDR3 sequence reads: CASSSGLAGGTNEQFF. In nucleotides, the CDR3 is TGTGCCAGCAGCTCGGGACTAGCGGGGGGCACGAATGAGCAGTTCTTC.

The V and J genes are TRBV4-1 and TRBJ1-5; no clear D. V was pared by 4 bases and J by 3 bases, with 10 bases between. There are 14 residues in the CDR3. The germline V gene has CDR1 MGHRA and CDR2 YSYEKL. Here the CDR3 DNA reads TGCGCCAGCAGCCGGAGCGGCACCAATCAGCCCCAGCATTTT. Encoded protein: CASSRSGTNQPQHF.

Notes on this clonotype: At one boundary the junction diverges from the germline segment, which might be a read error. The chain is built from TRBV5-1 and TRBJ1-1, with D perhaps matching TRBD1 (5 bases). Germline V gene data show CDR1 as SGHRS and CDR2 as YFSETQ. The CDR3 runs 15 residues. DNA of the CDR3: TGTGCCAGCAGTGATACAGAGGGGCCTCCCACTGAAGCTTTCTTT. Protein: CASSDTEGPPTEAFF.

This clonotype was recorded many times. The J gene is TRBJ1-1, the V gene TRBV7-2, with D unresolved. Looked up from germline, CDR1 is SGHTA and CDR2 is FQGNSA. V was pared by 5 bases and J by 4 bases, with 14 bases between. The CDR3 spans 14 residues. Here the CDR3 reads CASSSDPGSTEAFF. The CDR3 coding sequence is TGTGCCAGCAGCAGTGACCCGGGGAGCACTGAAGCTTTCTTT.

V gene TRBV27 combines with J gene TRBJ1-4; the D gene is possibly TRBD1 (6 bases). V was shortened by 4 bases and J by 7 bases, with 13 bases between the two germline ends. The CDR3 loop spans 14 amino acids. Germline V CDR1 and CDR2: MNHEY, SMNVEV (reference sequence). The CDR3 protein is CASSSRGLSEKLFF. DNA for the CDR3: TGTGCCAGCAGTTCCCGGGGGCTGAGTGAAAAACTGTTTTTT.

This clonotype was recorded many times. The chain is built from TRBV12-3 or TRBV12-4 and TRBJ1-2; D ambiguous. This CDR3 is built from 14 residues. Trimming cost V 3 bases and J 9 bases, with 17 bases left between them. CDR3 coding DNA: TGTGCCAGCAGTTTGACCGCGGCCCTGAGGAGCTACACCTTC. Protein product: CASSLTAALRSYTF.

This clonotype has ten or more counts. The gene calls are TRBV6-1 and TRBJ2-7; 8 nucleotides line up with TRBD1. The CDR3 covers 15 residues. V lost 1 base, J lost 4 bases, and 6 bases stayed unmatched. Germline V gives CDR1 MNHNS, CDR2 SASEGT. The CDR3 loop is CASSEDSGGSYEQYF. CDR3 nucleotides: TGTGCCAGCAGTGAAGATTCAGGGGGCTCGTACGAGCAGTACTTC.

This clonotype was counted ten times or more. The chain carries TRBV15 and TRBJ1-5; D is unresolved. Looked up from germline, CDR1 is LNHNV and CDR2 is YYDKDF (reference sequence). The CDR3 is made up of 15 amino acids. V lost 4 bases and J 1 base, leaving 11 bases between the germline ends. The CDR3 reads CATSNGPGSNQPQHF. The CDR3 DNA sequence: TGTGCCACCAGCAACGGACCCGGAAGCAATCAGCCCCAGCATTTT.

This sequence joins TRBV20-1 and TRBJ2-3; TRBD2 matches at 10 bases. V trimming: 3 bases; J trimming: 1 base; junction bases outside the gene matches: 4. Germline V lookup: CDR1 DFQATT, CDR2 SNEGSKA (reference sequence). CDR3 size: 15 residues. The CDR3 loop is CSASLAGDRTDTQYF. CDR3 nucleotide sequence: TGCAGTGCTAGCCTAGCGGGGGACCGCACAGATACGCAGTATTTT.

The chain carries TRBV20-1 and TRBJ2-2; D possibly matches TRBD1 or TRBD2 (6 bases each). The germline CDR1 and CDR2 sequences are DFQATT and SNEGSKA (reference sequence). The V end lost 5 bases, the J end lost 2 bases, and 12 bases lay between the germline ends. CDR3 length: 14 residues. The CDR3 coding sequence is TGCAGTGCTTGGGGGGACAAAAACACCGGGGAGCTGTTTTTT. Its protein product is CSAWGDKNTGELFF.

The chain combines TRBV18 with TRBJ1-2; D gene unclear. There are 17 residues in the CDR3. Germline CDR1 and CDR2: KGHSH and LQKENI. Trimming stripped 0 bases from V and 1 base from J, with 15 bases between. Here the CDR3 reads CASSPPGGSRINYGYTF. The CDR3 DNA reads as TGTGCCAGCTCACCACCGGGTGGAAGTCGAATTAACTATGGCTACACCTTC. Filled out from reference TRBV18 and TRBJ1-2, the complete variable domain reads NAGVMQNPRHLVRRRGQEARLRCSPMKGHSHVYWYRQLPEEGLKFMVYLQKENIIDESGMPKERFSAEFPKEGPSILRIQQVVRGDSAAYFCASSPPGGSRINYGYTFGSGTRLTVV.

The sample holds many counts of this clonotype. This chain links TRBV6-1 with TRBJ1-1; D is unresolved. Between the trimmed V and J ends, which lost 7 bases and 3 bases, there was a span of 3 bases. The CDR3 is 10 amino acids. Germline assignment: CDR1 MNHNS and CDR2 SASEGT. As DNA, the CDR3 is TGTGCCAGCACGGACACTGAAGCTTTCTTT. Residues: CASTDTEAFF.

The chain employs TRBV20-1 and TRBJ1-3, with a weak D call TRBD1 (5 bases). Between the trimmed V and J ends, which lost 7 bases and 2 bases, there was a span of 12 bases. This CDR3 contains 13 residues. Germline V CDR1 and CDR2: DFQATT, SNEGSKA (reference sequence). The CDR3, as DNA: TGCAGTGTCCCCACAGGAACTGGAAACACCATATATTTT. This gives the protein CSVPTGTGNTIYF.

The chain carries TRBV6-1 and TRBJ2-5; D remains unclear. The CDR3 length is 15 residues. Germline V gene lookup returns CDR1 MNHNS and CDR2 SASEGT. V gave up 1 base and J gave up 4 bases, with 13 bases separating them. CDR3 sequence (DNA): TGTGCCAGCAGTGAAGAAGGGTCGGGTAGAGAGACCCAGTACTTC. This gives the protein CASSEEGSGRETQYF.

This clonotype was observed many times. The chain combines TRBV27 with TRBJ1-6, with TRBD1 as a possible D gene (5 bases). This CDR3 has 17 amino acids. The germline V gene encodes CDR1 MNHEY and CDR2 SMNVEV (reference sequence). Trimming stripped 6 bases from V and 0 bases from J, with 15 bases between. CDR3 residues: CASSPRRGNSYNSPLHF. For the CDR3, the DNA is TGTGCCAGCAGCCCCCGACGGGGGAACTCCTATAATTCACCCCTCCACTTT.

V is TRBV6-1 and J is TRBJ2-3; 15 bases map to TRBD2. The J segment lost 1 base and the V segment lost 4 bases, leaving 6 bases of the junction unmatched. This CDR3 is built from 18 residues. The germline CDR1 and CDR2 sequences are MNHNS and SASEGT. This CDR3 reads CASSGGLAGGPRTDTQYF. DNA of the CDR3: TGTGCCAGCAGTGGGGGACTAGCGGGGGGTCCCCGCACAGATACGCAGTATTTT.

This clonotype was detected ten times or more. This sequence joins TRBV11-2 and TRBJ1-2; 7 nucleotides line up with TRBD1. V shed 5 bases, J shed 5 bases, and the junction held 11 bases outside the gene matches. Germline V gene data show CDR1 as SGHAT and CDR2 as FQNNGV. The CDR3 extends over 15 amino acids. The CDR3 protein is CASSPGNGQAYGYTF. CDR3 sequence (DNA): TGTGCCAGCAGCCCCGGAAATGGACAGGCTTATGGCTACACCTTC. Full variable domain (remainder filled in from reference TRBV11-2 and TRBJ1-2): EAGVAQSPRYKIIEKRQSVAFWCNPISGHATLYWYQQILGQGPKLLIQFQNNGVVDDSQLPKDRFSAERLKGVDSTLKIQPAKLEDSAVYLCASSPGNGQAYGYTFGSGTRLTVV.

This clonotype was observed a few times. V gene TRBV20-1 combines with J gene TRBJ2-3; the match to TRBD2 covers 8 bases. V trimming: 5 bases; J trimming: 3 bases; junction bases outside the gene matches: 7. The CDR3 length is 14 residues. The germline gives CDR1 DFQATT, CDR2 SNEGSKA (reference sequence). The CDR3 bases are TGCAGTGCTCAACTGGGCGGGGGGACAGATACGCAGTATTTT. Its translation is CSAQLGGGTDTQYF.

This clonotype was observed a few times. The V and J genes are TRBV24-1 and TRBJ2-2; TRBD1 aligns across 9 bases. This CDR3 has 13 amino acids. After removal of 7 bases from V and 4 bases from J, the junction contained 0 bases not matched to a gene. The germline V gene has CDR1 KGHDR and CDR2 SFDVKD. CDR3 in DNA: TGTGCCACCAGGACAGGGGGCACCGGGGAGCTGTTTTTT. Its protein product is CATRTGGTGELFF.

This clonotype was detected many times. The genes are TRBV2 and TRBJ1-3; D is unresolved. This CDR3 comprises 12 residues. V lost 6 bases and J 1 base, leaving 4 bases between the germline ends. Germline V gene sequence: CDR1 SNHLY, CDR2 FYNNEI. The CDR3 region has the DNA TGTGCCAGCAGGGGATCTGGAAACACCATATATTTT. It codes for CASRGSGNTIYF.

This clonotype was counted ten times or more. The gene calls are TRBV4-2 and TRBJ1-4; 8 nucleotides line up with TRBD1. The junction had 7 bases not matched to a gene; V was cut back by 8 bases and J by 5 bases. CDR1 is LGHNA, CDR2 YNFKEQ, per germline. This CDR3 comprises 14 residues. CDR3: CASSSGQGNEKLFF. As DNA, the CDR3 is TGTGCCAGCTCCTCCGGACAGGGAAATGAAAAACTGTTTTTT.

The chain couples TRBV7-2 to TRBJ1-2, with D possibly TRBD1 on 5 matching bases. Trimming shortened V by 3 bases and J by 0 bases, and 11 bases separated the two germline ends. The CDR3 totals 15 residues. Germline CDR1 reads SGHTA; CDR2 reads FQGNSA. This CDR3 reads CASSFETASNYGYTF. DNA for the CDR3: TGTGCCAGCAGCTTTGAGACAGCCTCTAACTATGGCTACACCTTC.

This clonotype has more than one count but fewer than ten. The CDR3 spells CSARSRGFQETQYF. CDR3 nucleotide sequence: TGCAGTGCTAGGAGCAGGGGATTCCAAGAGACCCAGTACTTC. The chain uses TRBV20-1 and TRBJ2-5, with a weak D call TRBD1 (6 bases). This CDR3 has 14 residues. Trimming took 3 bases from V and 1 from J, leaving 12 bases between them. Germline CDR1 and CDR2: DFQATT and SNEGSKA (reference sequence).

This clonotype was seen ten or more times. The chain links TRBV6-5 to TRBJ1-1; D is unclear. The V gene's germline CDR1 is MNHEY and CDR2 SVGAGI. This CDR3 contains 16 residues. V lost 0 bases to trimming and J lost 1 base, with 12 bases between them. DNA for the CDR3: TGTGCCAGCAGTTACTCTCGACCAGGTTGGAACACTGAAGCTTTCTTT. Translated: CASSYSRPGWNTEAFF.

This clonotype was detected many times. The rearrangement uses TRBV19 and TRBJ1-5; TRBD1 aligns across 7 bases. CDR3 length equals 15 residues. The ends lost 5 bases at V and 3 bases at J; junction bases unmatched: 7. CDR1 is LNHDA and CDR2 is SQIVND in the germline V gene (reference sequence). This CDR3 reads CASSGQGGPNQPQHF. The CDR3, as DNA: TGTGCCAGTAGTGGCCAGGGGGGACCCAATCAGCCCCAGCATTTT. Combining the CDR3 with reference TRBV19 and TRBJ1-5 gives the whole variable domain DGGITQSPKYLFRKEGQNVTLSCEQNLNHDAMYWYRQDPGQGLRLIYYSQIVNDFQKGDIAEGYSVSREKKESFPLTVTSAQKNPTAFYLCASSGQGGPNQPQHFGDGTRLSIL.

This clonotype was recorded many times. This sequence joins TRBV20-1 and TRBJ2-7, with TRBD2 matching 10 bases. V gave up 3 bases and J gave up 4 bases; unmatched junction bases: 6. This CDR3 has 14 amino acids. CDR1 and CDR2 from the germline V gene are DFQATT and SNEGSKA (reference sequence). In DNA, the CDR3 is TGCAGTGCTAGGGTGCCAGCGGGGGGGTACGAGCAGTACTTC. Its protein product is CSARVPAGGYEQYF.

In this sample, this clonotype turned up many times. The genes are TRBV7-3 and TRBJ1-2; 9 bases match TRBD1. CDR1 SGHTA and CDR2 FQGTGA come from the germline V gene. This CDR3 is built from 17 residues. V lost 7 bases, J lost 0 bases, and 12 bases stayed unmatched. The chain's CDR3 is CASTAVGRDRANYGYTF. DNA of the CDR3: TGTGCCAGCACCGCGGTAGGGCGGGACAGGGCTAACTATGGCTACACCTTC.